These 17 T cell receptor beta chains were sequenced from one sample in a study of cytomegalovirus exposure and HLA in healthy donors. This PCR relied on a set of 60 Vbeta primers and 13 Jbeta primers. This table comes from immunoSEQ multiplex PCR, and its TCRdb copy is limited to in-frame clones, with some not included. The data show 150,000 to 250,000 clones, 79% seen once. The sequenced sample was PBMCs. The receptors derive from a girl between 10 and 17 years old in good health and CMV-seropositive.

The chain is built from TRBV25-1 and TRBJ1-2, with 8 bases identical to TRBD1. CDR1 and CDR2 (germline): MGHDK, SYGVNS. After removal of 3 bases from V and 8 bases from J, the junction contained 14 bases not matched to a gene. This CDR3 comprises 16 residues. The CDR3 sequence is CASSDPHRTGTKGYTF. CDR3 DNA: TGTGCCAGCAGTGACCCCCACCGGACAGGGACAAAGGGCTACACCTTC.

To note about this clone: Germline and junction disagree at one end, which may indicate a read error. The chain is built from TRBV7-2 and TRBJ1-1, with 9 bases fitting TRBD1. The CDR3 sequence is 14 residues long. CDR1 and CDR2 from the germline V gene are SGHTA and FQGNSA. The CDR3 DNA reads TGTGCCAGCAGATCAACAGGGGGCGGCACTGAATCTTTCTTT. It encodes CASRSTGGGTESFF.

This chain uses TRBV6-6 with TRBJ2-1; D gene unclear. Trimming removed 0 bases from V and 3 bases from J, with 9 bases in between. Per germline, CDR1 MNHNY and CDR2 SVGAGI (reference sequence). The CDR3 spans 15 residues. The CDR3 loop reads CASSYSAANYNEQFF. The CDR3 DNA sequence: TGTGCCAGCAGTTACTCGGCCGCAAACTACAATGAGCAGTTCTTC.

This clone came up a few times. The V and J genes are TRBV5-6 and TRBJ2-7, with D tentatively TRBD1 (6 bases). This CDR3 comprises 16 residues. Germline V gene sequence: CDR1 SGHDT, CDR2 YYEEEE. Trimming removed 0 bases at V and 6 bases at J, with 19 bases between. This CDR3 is CASSLGQAEGHSEQYF. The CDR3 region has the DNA TGTGCCAGCAGCTTGGGACAGGCCGAGGGGCATTCCGAGCAGTACTTC.

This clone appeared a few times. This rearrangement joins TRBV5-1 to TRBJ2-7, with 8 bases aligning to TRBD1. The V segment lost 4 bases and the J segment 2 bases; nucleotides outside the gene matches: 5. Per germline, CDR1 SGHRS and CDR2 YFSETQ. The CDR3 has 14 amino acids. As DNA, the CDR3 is TGCGCCAGCAGCCACGGACAGGGTGCCTACGAGCAGTACTTC. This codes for CASSHGQGAYEQYF.

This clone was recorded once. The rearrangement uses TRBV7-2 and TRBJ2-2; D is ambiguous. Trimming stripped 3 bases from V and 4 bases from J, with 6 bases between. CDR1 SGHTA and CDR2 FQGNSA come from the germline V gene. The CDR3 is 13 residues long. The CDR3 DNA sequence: TGTGCCAGCAGCTTTACGGGCACCGGGGAGCTGTTTTTT. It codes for CASSFTGTGELFF.

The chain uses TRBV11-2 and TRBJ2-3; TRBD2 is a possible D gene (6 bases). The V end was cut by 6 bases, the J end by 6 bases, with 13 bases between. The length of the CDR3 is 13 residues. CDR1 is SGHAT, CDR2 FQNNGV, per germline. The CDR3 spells CASSSRLVDTQYF. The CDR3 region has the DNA TGTGCCAGCAGTTCACGACTAGTGGATACGCAGTATTTT.

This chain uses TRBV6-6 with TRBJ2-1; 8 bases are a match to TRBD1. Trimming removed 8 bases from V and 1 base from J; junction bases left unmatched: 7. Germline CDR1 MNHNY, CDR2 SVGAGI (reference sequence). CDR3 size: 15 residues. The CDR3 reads CASSGDRSSYNEQFF. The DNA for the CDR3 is TGTGCCAGCTCAGGGGACAGGTCTTCCTACAATGAGCAGTTCTTC.

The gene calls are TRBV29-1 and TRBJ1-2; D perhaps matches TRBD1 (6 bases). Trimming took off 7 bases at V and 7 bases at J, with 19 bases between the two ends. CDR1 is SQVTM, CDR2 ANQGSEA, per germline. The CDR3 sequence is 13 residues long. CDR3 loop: CSALPGHWGGYTF. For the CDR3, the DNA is TGCAGCGCTTTACCGGGACACTGGGGTGGCTACACCTTC.

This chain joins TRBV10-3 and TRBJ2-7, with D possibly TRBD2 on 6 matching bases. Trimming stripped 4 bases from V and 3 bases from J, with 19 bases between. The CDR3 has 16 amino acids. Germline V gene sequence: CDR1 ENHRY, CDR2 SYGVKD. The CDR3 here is CAISGGGDELGYEQYF. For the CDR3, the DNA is TGTGCCATCAGTGGCGGCGGGGATGAGCTGGGCTACGAGCAGTACTTC.

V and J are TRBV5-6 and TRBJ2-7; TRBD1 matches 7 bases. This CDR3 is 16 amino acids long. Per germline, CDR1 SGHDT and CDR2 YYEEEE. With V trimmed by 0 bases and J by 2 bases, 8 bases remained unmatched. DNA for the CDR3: TGTGCCAGCAGCTTGGCCCTCGGGACAGATCCCTACGAGCAGTACTTC. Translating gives CASSLALGTDPYEQYF.

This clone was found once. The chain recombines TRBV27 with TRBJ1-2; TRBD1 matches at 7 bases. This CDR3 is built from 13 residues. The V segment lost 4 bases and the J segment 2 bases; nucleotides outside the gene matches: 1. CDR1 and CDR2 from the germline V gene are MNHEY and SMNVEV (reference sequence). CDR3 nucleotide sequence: TGTGCCAGCAGTTCAGGGGGGAACTATGGCTACACCTTC. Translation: CASSSGGNYGYTF.

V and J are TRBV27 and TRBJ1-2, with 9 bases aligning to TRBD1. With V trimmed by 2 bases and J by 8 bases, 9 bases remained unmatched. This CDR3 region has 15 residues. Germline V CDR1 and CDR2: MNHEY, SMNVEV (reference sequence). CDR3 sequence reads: CASSLGAGTGLGYTF. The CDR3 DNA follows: TGTGCCAGCAGTTTAGGCGCCGGGACAGGGCTCGGCTACACCTTC.

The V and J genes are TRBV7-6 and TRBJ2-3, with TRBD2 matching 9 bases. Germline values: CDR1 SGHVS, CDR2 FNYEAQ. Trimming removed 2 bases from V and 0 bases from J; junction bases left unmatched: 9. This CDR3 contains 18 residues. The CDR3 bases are TGTGCCAGCAGCTTAACTAGCGGGCATGGCTCTAGCACAGATACGCAGTATTTT. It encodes CASSLTSGHGSSTDTQYF.

The DNA for the CDR3 is TGCGCCAGCAGCCAAACCACCGGGAATGAGCAGTTCTTC. The encoded protein is CASSQTTGNEQFF. This rearrangement joins TRBV4-3 to TRBJ2-1, with D unclear. The CDR3 runs to 13 residues. Germline CDR1 LGHNA, CDR2 YSLEER. V was trimmed by 2 bases and J by 7 bases, leaving 9 bases between them.

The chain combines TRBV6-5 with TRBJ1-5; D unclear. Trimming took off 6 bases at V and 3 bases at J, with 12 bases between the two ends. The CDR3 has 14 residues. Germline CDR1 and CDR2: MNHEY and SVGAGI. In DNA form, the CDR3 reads TGTGCCAGCAGCCAATCGGGTGCCAATCAGCCCCAGCATTTT. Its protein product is CASSQSGANQPQHF.

The CDR3 DNA sequence: TGTGCCAGCAGCGGTGACAGGGTCACAGATACGCAGTATTTT. Its translation: CASSGDRVTDTQYF. V gene TRBV9 combines with J gene TRBJ2-3; 7 nucleotides align to TRBD1. Germline V lookup: CDR1 SGDLS, CDR2 YYNGEE. V shed 3 bases and J 2 bases; nucleotides not matched to a gene: 3. The CDR3 is made up of 14 amino acids.